The 14 T cell receptor beta chains below come from one sample, sequenced in a study of T cell responses to AZD1222 COVID-19 vaccine. The assay was immunoSEQ multiplex PCR, and TCRdb's table has in-frame clones only and misses some. The repertoire consists of around 58,000 clones, with approximately 88% occurring once and the leading ten covering around 15%. The sample here was peripheral blood, taken 28 days after the second AZD1222 dose. All receptors come from an adult who received the AZD1222 COVID-19 vaccine.

V and J are TRBV5-1 and TRBJ1-1; 7 positions agree with TRBD1. Per the germline V gene, CDR1 is SGHRS and CDR2 is YFSETQ. The length of the CDR3 is 14 residues. The trim removed 3 bases at V and 4 bases at J, leaving 6 bases unmatched. CDR3 region: CASSSQGGGTEAFF. CDR3 DNA: TGCGCCAGCAGCTCGCAGGGGGGCGGCACTGAAGCTTTCTTT.

This sequence joins TRBV4-3 and TRBJ1-2, with TRBD1 identical over 7 bases. Germline CDR1 reads LGHNA; CDR2 reads YSLEER. The CDR3 runs to 15 residues. The V gene end was trimmed by 0 bases and the J gene end by 4 bases; junction bases not matched to a gene: 5. CDR3 loop: CASSQDRPGGYGYTF. The CDR3 region has the DNA TGCGCCAGCAGCCAAGATAGGCCAGGGGGCTATGGCTACACCTTC.

This sequence joins TRBV19 and TRBJ1-2; TRBD1 is a possible D gene (5 bases). This CDR3 contains 15 residues. The germline gives CDR1 LNHDA, CDR2 SQIVND (reference sequence). The ends were cut back, 1 base at V and 5 bases at J, with 14 bases in the middle. The chain's CDR3 is CASSIALQGAYGYTF. The CDR3 DNA sequence: TGTGCCAGTAGTATAGCCCTCCAGGGAGCATATGGCTACACCTTC.

CDR3 sequence reads: CSVEDSDIHEQGDSGNTIYF. DNA of the CDR3: TGCAGCGTGGAGGACTCGGACATCCATGAACAAGGGGACTCTGGAAACACCATATATTTT. V and J are TRBV29-1 and TRBJ1-3; possibly TRBD1 for D (5 bases). The V gene's germline CDR1 is SQVTM and CDR2 ANQGSEA. V was pared by 6 bases and J by 0 bases, with 30 bases between. The CDR3 has 20 amino acids.

This CDR3 is CASSKVGGPRNTEAFF. For the CDR3, the DNA is TGTGCCAGCAGCAAAGTGGGAGGCCCCCGGAACACTGAAGCTTTCTTT. This rearrangement joins TRBV21-1 to TRBJ1-1. TRBV21-1 is labeled a pseudogene. The CDR3 spans 16 residues.

The chain couples TRBV6-1 to TRBJ2-7; 9 nucleotides line up with TRBD1. Germline-derived CDR1 and CDR2 are MNHNS and SASEGT. CDR3 size: 15 residues. Trimming at V came to 3 bases and at J to 3 bases, leaving 6 bases not matched to a gene. The CDR3 sequence is CASSDLQGAGYEQYF. DNA of the CDR3: TGTGCCAGCAGTGATTTACAGGGGGCGGGCTACGAGCAGTACTTC.

The gene calls are TRBV3-1 (or the pseudogene TRBV3-2) and TRBJ2-4; no clear D. Trimming took off 1 base at V and 0 bases at J, with 13 bases between the two ends. CDR3 length equals 17 residues. The germline gives CDR1 LGHDT, CDR2 YNNKEL (reference sequence). CDR3 loop: CASSQGFRQLAKNIQYF. The CDR3 nucleotides are TGTGCCAGCAGCCAAGGGTTTAGACAACTAGCCAAAAACATTCAGTACTTC.

The rearrangement uses TRBV21-1 and TRBJ2-5; the table calls TRBD1, which could not be checked here. TRBV21-1 corresponds to a pseudogene. CDR3 length equals 15 residues. Written as DNA, the CDR3 is TGTGCCAGCAGCAAGAGGACAGGGGGCGGGGAGACCCAGTACTTC. Protein product: CASSKRTGGGETQYF.

The chain has TRBV6-2 or TRBV6-3 and TRBJ2-1, with 9 nucleotides matching TRBD2. The V and J ends lost 0 bases and 8 bases, in that order; junction bases with no gene match: 11. The germline gives CDR1 MNHEY, CDR2 SVGEGT. The CDR3 consists of 17 residues. CDR3 sequence: CASSYSRDSGRQDEQFF. The CDR3 DNA is TGTGCCAGCAGTTACTCGAGGGATAGCGGGAGACAAGATGAGCAGTTCTTC.

The V and J genes are TRBV27 and TRBJ1-5; D unresolved. The CDR3 covers 14 residues. V was clipped by 3 bases and J by 2 bases, with 8 bases between them. Looked up from germline, CDR1 is MNHEY and CDR2 is SMNVEV (reference sequence). The CDR3 here is CASSLRTGNQPQHF. CDR3 nucleotides: TGTGCCAGCAGTTTGAGGACGGGCAATCAGCCCCAGCATTTT.

The genes are TRBV30 and TRBJ2-1, with 11 bases identical to TRBD2. The CDR3 spans 16 residues. Trimming cost V 3 bases and J 1 base; bases outside gene matches: 5. CDR1 and CDR2 (germline): GTSNPN, SVGIG (reference sequence). In DNA form, the CDR3 reads TGTGCCTGGAGCTACGGACTAGCGGGTTCCTACAATGAGCAGTTCTTC. Amino acid sequence: CAWSYGLAGSYNEQFF.

This clone was picked up one time. V and J are TRBV12-3 or TRBV12-4 and TRBJ2-2, with a weak D call TRBD1 (5 bases). V lost 6 bases to trimming and J lost 3 bases, with 5 bases between them. The CDR3 sequence is 12 residues long. In nucleotides, the CDR3 is TGTGCCAGCAGAGGGGACACCGGGGAGCTGTTTTTT. Protein: CASRGDTGELFF.

This chain joins TRBV4-1 and TRBJ2-1; 8 nucleotides align to TRBD2. This CDR3 is 16 amino acids long. Germline V gives CDR1 MGHRA, CDR2 YSYEKL. The trim removed 4 bases at V and 7 bases at J, leaving 12 bases unmatched. CDR3 nucleotides: TGCGCCAGCAGCCCGAAGAGGCTAGCGGGTGTGAATGAGCAGTTCTTC. It encodes CASSPKRLAGVNEQFF.

The chain links TRBV30 to TRBJ2-6, with TRBD1 matching over 7 bases. Germline values: CDR1 GTSNPN, CDR2 SVGIG (reference sequence). With 3 bases clipped from V and 1 base from J, the junction kept 9 bases outside the gene matches. This CDR3 is built from 17 residues. CDR3 nucleotides: TGTGCCTGGAGGAGGGGGACAGCCGTGTCTGGGGCCAACGTCCTGACTTTC. It is translated as CAWRRGTAVSGANVLTF. Combining the CDR3 with reference TRBV30 and TRBJ2-6 gives the whole variable domain SQTIHQWPATLVQPVGSPLSLECTVEGTSNPNLYWYRQAAGRGLQLLFYSVGIGQISSEVPQNLSASRPQDRQFILSSKKLLLSDSGFYLCAWRRGTAVSGANVLTFGAGSRLTVL.